Listed below are T cell receptor beta chains from one sample, sequenced in a study of CD8+ T cells in alopecia areata. Assay used: immunoSEQ multiplex PCR; TCRdb lists only in-frame clones, some missing. Among 110,000 to 150,000 clones listed, roughly 61% were seen once. Source: CD4+ T cells sorted from blood, taken at week 0. All receptors come from a human donor with alopecia areata. CDR3s include the opening cysteine and the closing phenylalanine or tryptophan. The D gene is left open where the match is weak. Only some rows state a clone size, as once, few, many or a class for expanded clones.

-,TRBV29-1,TRBJ2-5,-,TGCAGCGGGACTGAGACTCTCGAGACCCAGTACTTC,CSGTETLETQYF
-,TRBV5-6,TRBJ2-4,TRBD1,TGTGCCAGCAGCGACAGGGGGCCGAGGGACATTCAGTACTTC,CASSDRGPRDIQYF
-,TRBV25-1,TRBJ2-3,-,TGTGCCAGCAGTGAATCGGCCGGGGATACGCAGTATTTT,CASSESAGDTQYF
-,TRBV4-3,TRBJ2-7,-,TGCGCCAGCAGCCAGGATCTCTCCTTCTACGAGCAGTACTTC,CASSQDLSFYEQYF
-,TRBV7-2,TRBJ1-1,TRBD1,TGTGCCAGCAGCTTAACTTCAGGGGGCAACACTGAAGCTTTCTTT,CASSLTSGGNTEAFF
-,TRBV5-1,TRBJ2-7,-,TGCGCCAGCAGCTTGAGACAGGCCTACGAGCAGTACTTC,CASSLRQAYEQYF
-,TRBV5-6,TRBJ2-7,-,TGTGCCAGCAGCTTTATAACGGGGGACTACGAGCAGTACTTC,CASSFITGDYEQYF
few,TRBV7-2,TRBJ2-7,TRBD2,TGTGCCAGCAGCTCCCCCCGGGCGGGGGCCTACGAGCAGTACTTC,CASSSPRAGAYEQYF
-,TRBV5-1,TRBJ2-3,TRBD1,TGCGCCAGCGCACCACAGGGGGCTAGCGCCGATACGCAGTATTTT,CASAPQGASADTQYF
-,TRBV2,TRBJ2-5,-,TGTGCCAGCAGTGGCAGGGTTGGTTCTAGGGAGACCCAGTACTTC,CASSGRVGSRETQYF
-,TRBV30,TRBJ2-5,-,TGTGCCTGGAGTGTGCTGGCCCTCCAAGAGACCCAGTACTTC,CAWSVLALQETQYF
-,TRBV25-1,TRBJ1-3,-,TGTGCCAGCAGTCCCACTGAATCTGGAAACACCATATATTTT,CASSPTESGNTIYF
many,TRBV14,TRBJ2-7,TRBD2,TGTGCCAGCAGCCAAGGGACTAGCGGGAACTCCTACGAGCAGTACTTC,CASSQGTSGNSYEQYF
-,TRBV2,TRBJ2-5,-,TGTGCCAGCAGAACGACGTACCAAGAGACCCAGTACTTC,CASRTTYQETQYF
few,TRBV7-9,TRBJ1-2,TRBD1,TGTGCCAGCAGCCAAATGGGACAGCCTAGCTATGGCTACACCTTC,CASSQMGQPSYGYTF
-,TRBV30,TRBJ2-1,TRBD2,TGTGCCTGGAGTGTAAGGTTGCTAGCGGGGACCAATGAGCAGTTCTTC,CAWSVRLLAGTNEQFF
-,TRBV29-1,TRBJ1-1,TRBD1,TGCAGCGTTCGGACAGGTTCGAACACTGAAGCTTTCTTT,CSVRTGSNTEAFF
-,TRBV5-1,TRBJ2-3,-,TGCGCCAGCACAATGCTTGCAACCACAGATACGCAGTATTTT,CASTMLATTDTQYF
-,TRBV2,TRBJ2-3,-,TGTGCCAGCAGTAGGGTTGGCACAGATACGCAGTATTTT,CASSRVGTDTQYF
-,TRBV10-2,TRBJ2-5,-,TGCGCCAGCAGTCCGACTATACAAGAGACCCAGTACTTC,CASSPTIQETQYF
-,TRBV5-1,TRBJ1-1,TRBD1,TGCGCCAGCAACAGGGGGGATGTAAACACTGAAGCTTTCTTT,CASNRGDVNTEAFF
few,TRBV6-6,TRBJ2-5,-,TGTGCCAGCAGGTCAAGCAGAGAGACCCAGTACTTC,CASRSSRETQYF
-,TRBV7-6,TRBJ2-1,TRBD2,TGTGCCAGCAGCTTAGCAGCGGGGGCCAATAATGAGCAGTTCTTC,CASSLAAGANNEQFF
-,TRBV29-1,TRBJ1-3,-,TGCAGCGTTGGTTCAGAAGGAAACACCATATATTTT,CSVGSEGNTIYF
-,TRBV7-2,TRBJ2-2,-,TGTGCCAGCAGCTTAATACAGGGAGGCACCGGGGAGCTGTTTTTT,CASSLIQGGTGELFF
-,TRBV6-5,TRBJ1-6,-,TGTGCCAGCAGTGCTTCGGGGGCTTCACCCCTCCACTTT,CASSASGASPLHF
few,TRBV2,TRBJ2-3,-,TGTGCCAGCATTCGGGACGTGGCTAGCACAGATACGCAGTATTTT,CASIRDVASTDTQYF
-,TRBV4-3,TRBJ2-3,-,TGCGCCAGCAGCCAAGATTGGGGGGGCCCCGGTACGCAGTATTTT,CASSQDWGGPGTQYF
few,TRBV14,TRBJ1-5,-,TGTGCCAGCAGCCAAGATCTGTTCCGGATCCATCAGCCCCAGCATTTT,CASSQDLFRIHQPQHF
few,TRBV25-1,TRBJ1-2,-,TGTGCCAGCAGGATGGTGGGGGCCGGAGGGAATGGCTACACCTTC,CASRMVGAGGNGYTF
few,TRBV10-3,TRBJ2-4,-,TGTGCCAAGCAGGGGCCCGCCAAAAACATTCAGTACTTC,CAKQGPAKNIQYF
-,TRBV25-1,TRBJ1-1,-,TGTGCCAGCCTACGTTTGAGGGCTTTCACTGAAGCTTTCTTT,CASLRLRAFTEAFF
-,TRBV29-1,TRBJ2-7,TRBD1,TGCAGCGTTGCCAAAACAGGGGGACCCTACGAGCAGTACTTC,CSVAKTGGPYEQYF
once,TRBV30,TRBJ1-2,TRBD1,TGTGCCTGGAACAGGGGAGATGGCTACACCTTC,CAWNRGDGYTF
-,TRBV7-3,TRBJ2-1,-,TGTGCCAGCAGCTCCCGCGGGGTTGACAATGAGCAGTTCTTC,CASSSRGVDNEQFF
few,TRBV11-2,TRBJ1-2,TRBD1,TGTGCCAGCAGCGCGACAGGGATCCGGGGCTACACCTTC,CASSATGIRGYTF
-,TRBV7-6,TRBJ1-6,-,TGTGCCAGCAGCTTAGATCGGACATTGGATTCACCCCTCCACTTT,CASSLDRTLDSPLHF
-,TRBV11-2,TRBJ2-5,-,TGTGCCAGCAGCGTTCAACTGGGGGAGACCCAGTACTTC,CASSVQLGETQYF
few,TRBV5-4,TRBJ2-7,TRBD1,TGTGCCAGCAGCTTGCCGGGACAGGGGCACTACGAGCAGTACTTC,CASSLPGQGHYEQYF
few,TRBV7-9,TRBJ2-7,-,TGTGCCAGCCTGGTGGGTAGACCCTACGAGCAGTACTTC,CASLVGRPYEQYF
-,TRBV7-2,TRBJ2-3,-,TGTGCCAGCAGCTCCTGGGCCGATACGCAGTATTTT,CASSSWADTQYF
-,TRBV10-3,TRBJ1-5,-,TGTGCCATCAGTGAGTTCCCGGATCAGCCCCAGCATTTT,CAISEFPDQPQHF
few,TRBV7-2,TRBJ2-7,TRBD2,TGTGCCAGCAGCTTATCCGGGGGGGACTACGAGCAGTACTTC,CASSLSGGDYEQYF
few,TRBV4-1,TRBJ2-1,-,TGCGCCAGCAGCCAAGTCGATTTAGTCTCCTACAATGAGCAGTTCTTC,CASSQVDLVSYNEQFF
-,TRBV7-2,TRBJ2-6,-,TGTGCCAGCAGCCGCGTCGCACCCAGGGCGGGTGGGGCCAACGTCCTGACTTTC,CASSRVAPRAGGANVLTF
once,TRBV29-1,TRBJ2-1,TRBD2,TGCAGCGTTGAAGGCGGGGGGAGCTCCTACAATGAGCAGTTCTTC,CSVEGGGSSYNEQFF
few,TRBV29-1,TRBJ2-7,TRBD1,TGCAGCGTCCGGACAGGATCCGGCTACGAGCAGTACTTC,CSVRTGSGYEQYF
-,TRBV7-9,TRBJ2-1,TRBD2,TGTGCCAGCAGCAAACTAGCGGGGGTCAATGAGCAGTTCTTC,CASSKLAGVNEQFF
-,TRBV29-1,TRBJ2-3,-,TGCAGCGTCCGCGGTACAGATACGCAGTATTTT,CSVRGTDTQYF
-,TRBV5-1,TRBJ2-3,-,TGCGCCAGCAGCTTGGCCGTGACCCTCGGGACAGATACGCAGTATTTT,CASSLAVTLGTDTQYF
-,TRBV10-1,TRBJ2-5,-,TGCGCCAGTGCTAATCCAGGGACGGGAGAGACCCAGTACTTC,CASANPGTGETQYF
once,TRBV6-5,TRBJ1-1,-,TGTGCCAGCAGTTATGCCAGAGAGGGGAACACTGAAGCTTTCTTT,CASSYAREGNTEAFF
-,TRBV11-2,TRBJ2-7,TRBD1,TGTGCCAGCAGCTTTCAACAGGGGGCAGGGGAGCAGTACTTC,CASSFQQGAGEQYF
few,TRBV7-9,TRBJ1-5,-,TGTGCCAGCAGCGTCGGGGGAGGGCATAGCAATCAGCCCCAGCATTTT,CASSVGGGHSNQPQHF